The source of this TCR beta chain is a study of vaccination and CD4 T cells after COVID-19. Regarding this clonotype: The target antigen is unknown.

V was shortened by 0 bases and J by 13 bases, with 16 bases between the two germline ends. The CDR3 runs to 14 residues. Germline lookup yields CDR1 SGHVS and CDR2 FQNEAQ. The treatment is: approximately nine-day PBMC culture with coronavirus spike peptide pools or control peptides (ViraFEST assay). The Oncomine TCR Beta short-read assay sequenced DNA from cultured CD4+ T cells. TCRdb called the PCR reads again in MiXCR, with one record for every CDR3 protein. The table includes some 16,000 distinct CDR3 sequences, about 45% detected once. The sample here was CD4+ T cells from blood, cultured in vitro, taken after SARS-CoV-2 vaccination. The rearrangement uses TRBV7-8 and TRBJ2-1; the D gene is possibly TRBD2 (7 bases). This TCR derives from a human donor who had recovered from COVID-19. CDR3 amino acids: CASSLAPRGGLQFF. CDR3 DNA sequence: TGTGCCAGCAGCTTAGCCCCTAGGGGGGGGCTCCAGTTCTTC. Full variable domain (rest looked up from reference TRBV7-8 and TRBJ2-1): GAGVSQSPRYKVAKRGQDVALRCDPISGHVSLFWYQQALGQGPEFLTYFQNEAQLDKSGLPSDRFFAERPEGSVSTLKIQRTQQEDSAVYLCASSLAPRGGLQFFGPGTRLTVL.